This T cell receptor (beta chain) was profiled in a study of Ad26.COV2.S vaccination and SARS-CoV-2 variants. Trimming cost V 5 bases and J 3 bases, with 10 bases left between them. The CDR3 loop spans 13 amino acids. In germline, CDR1 is MNHEY, CDR2 SVGAGI. Study-level points and caveats: Researchers reported similar non-spike TCR breadth in vaccine and placebo recipients. Following vaccination, spike-specific CD8+ and CD4+ T cell responses reportedly exhibited substantial breadth. In TCR breadth and depth analyses, total T cell responses may have been underestimated.

This clone appeared a single time. Its antigen is not identified. Produced via immunoSEQ multiplex PCR; TCRdb's table is partial and in-frame only. The sample yields just over 350,000 clones, 92% seen once. Sequencing was performed on peripheral blood, taken after recovery from COVID-19. The source of this sequence is a human donor who had recovered from COVID-19. The rearrangement links TRBV6-5 to TRBJ1-1; tentatively, D is TRBD1 (5 bases). The DNA of the CDR3 is TGTGCCAGCAGTCCTGACAGCCACACTGAAGCTTTCTTT. It translates to CASSPDSHTEAFF.